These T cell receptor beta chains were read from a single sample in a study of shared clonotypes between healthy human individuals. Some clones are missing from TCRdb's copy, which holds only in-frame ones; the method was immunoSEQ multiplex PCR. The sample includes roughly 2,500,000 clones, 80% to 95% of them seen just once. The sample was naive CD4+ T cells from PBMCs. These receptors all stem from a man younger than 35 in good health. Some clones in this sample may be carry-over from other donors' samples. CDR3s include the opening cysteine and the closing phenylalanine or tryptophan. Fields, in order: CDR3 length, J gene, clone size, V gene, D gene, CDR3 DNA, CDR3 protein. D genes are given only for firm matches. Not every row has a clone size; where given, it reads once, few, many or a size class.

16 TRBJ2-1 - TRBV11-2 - TGTGCCAGCAGCTTCGCACAGGGTTCCCTGTACAATGAGCAGTTCTTC CASSFAQGSLYNEQFF
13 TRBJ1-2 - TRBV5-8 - TGTGCCAGCAAAATCAGGGGCACCTATGGCTACACCTTC CASKIRGTYGYTF
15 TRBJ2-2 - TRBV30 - TGTGCCTGGAGTGTATTGGGACAAAACACCGGGGAGCTGTTTTTT CAWSVLGQNTGELFF
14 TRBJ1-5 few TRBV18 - TGTGCCAGCTCACCACCGACAGCCAATCAGCCCCAGCATTTT CASSPPTANQPQHF
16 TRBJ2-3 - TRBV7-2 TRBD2 TGTGCCAGCAGTTATCTAGCGGGAGCTGTGACAGATACGCAGTATTTT CASSYLAGAVTDTQYF
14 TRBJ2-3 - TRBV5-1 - TGCGCCAGCAGCTTTGGATACGGGACAGATACGCAGTATTTT CASSFGYGTDTQYF
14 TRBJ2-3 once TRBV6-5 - TGTGCCAGCAGTTACTCTTGGGGCACAGATACGCAGTATTTT CASSYSWGTDTQYF
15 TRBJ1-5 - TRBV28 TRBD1 TGTGCCAGCCACCAAAGGGGGCCCTCCAATCAGCCCCAGCATTTT CASHQRGPSNQPQHF
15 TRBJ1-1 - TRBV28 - TGTGCCAGCAGTTTAAGTTCGGGGGGGGACACTGAAGCTTTCTTT CASSLSSGGDTEAFF
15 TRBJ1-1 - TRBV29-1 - TGCAGCGTTGTCTACATGGCTGCCTTGGGGACTGAAGCTTTCTTT CSVVYMAALGTEAFF
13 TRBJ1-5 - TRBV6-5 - TGTGCCAGCAGTTACTCGGAGGGTTGGACCCAGCATTTT CASSYSEGWTQHF
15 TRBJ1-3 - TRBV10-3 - TGTGCCATCAGTGAATCAGGAGGCTCTGGAAACACCATATATTTT CAISESGGSGNTIYF
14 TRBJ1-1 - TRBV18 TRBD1 TGTGCCAGCTCACCCGGACAGGGGAATACTGAAGCTTTCTTT CASSPGQGNTEAFF
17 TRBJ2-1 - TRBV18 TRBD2 TGTGCCAGCTCACCCACCCTCGCTAGCGGGAGCGGCGATGAGCAGTTCTTC CASSPTLASGSGDEQFF
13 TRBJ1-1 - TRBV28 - TGTGCCAGCAGACTAGATATGAACACTGAAGCTTTCTTT CASRLDMNTEAFF
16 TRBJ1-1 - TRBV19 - TGTGCCAGTAGTCCGGGGAGCCGGAGACCGAACACTGAAGCTTTCTTT CASSPGSRRPNTEAFF
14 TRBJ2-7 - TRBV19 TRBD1 TGTGCCACCGGAAAGGGACAGGGGGCTTACGAGCAGTACTTC CATGKGQGAYEQYF
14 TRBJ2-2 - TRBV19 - TGTGCCAGTAGCCCCCTAGGAGGCACCGGGGAGCTGTTTTTT CASSPLGGTGELFF
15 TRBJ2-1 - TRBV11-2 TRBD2 TGTGCCAGCAGCCCGCCGGGACTAGCGGCCAATGAGCAGTTCTTC CASSPPGLAANEQFF
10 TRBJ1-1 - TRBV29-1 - TGCAGCGTTCAGAACACTGAAGCTTTCTTT CSVQNTEAFF
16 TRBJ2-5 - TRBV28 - TGTGCCAGCAGGACGCGCGGGGCGGCAAACCAAGAGACCCAGTACTTC CASRTRGAANQETQYF
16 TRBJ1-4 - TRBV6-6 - TGTGCCAGCAGTTACATTTTAGGGGGGAGCGGTGAAAAACTGTTTTTT CASSYILGGSGEKLFF
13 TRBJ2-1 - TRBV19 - TGTGCCAGTAGTATAGGACGGGAGTCTCGGCTGTTCTTC CASSIGRESRLFF
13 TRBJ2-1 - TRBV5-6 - TGTGCCAGCAGCTTGGTAGGGCGCAATGAGCAGTTCTTC CASSLVGRNEQFF
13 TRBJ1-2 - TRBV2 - TGTGCCAGCAGTGATCGGCTGATATATGGCTACACCTTC CASSDRLIYGYTF
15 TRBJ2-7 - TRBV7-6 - TGTGCCAGCAGCTTAGGCGGAAGGGCGTTATACGAGCAGTACTTC CASSLGGRALYEQYF
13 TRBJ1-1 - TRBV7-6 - TGTGCCAGCAGCTTAGGTCGAGGGCTTGAAGCTTTCTTT CASSLGRGLEAFF
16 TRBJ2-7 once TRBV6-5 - TGTGCCAGCAGTTATAGGTTCCGGGATACAACCTACGAGCAGTACTTC CASSYRFRDTTYEQYF
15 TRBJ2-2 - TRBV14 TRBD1 TGTGCCAGCAGGTCGGGACAGGCGAACACCGGGGAGCTGTTTTTT CASRSGQANTGELFF
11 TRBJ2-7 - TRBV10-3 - TGTGCCATCAGGGGGAACTACGAGCAGTACTTC CAIRGNYEQYF
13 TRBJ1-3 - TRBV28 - TGTGCCAGCTCCCCACCCAGGCCAAACACCATATATTTT CASSPPRPNTIYF
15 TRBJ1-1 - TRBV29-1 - TGCAGCGTTGAAGATAGAGATAGAAGGGGCAAGGAGGCTTTCTTT CSVEDRDRRGKEAFF
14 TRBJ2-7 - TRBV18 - TGTGCCAGCTCACAAACCGGGGGTTCCTACGAGCAGTACTTC CASSQTGGSYEQYF
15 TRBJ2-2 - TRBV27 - TGTGCCAGCAGTGAAGGGGGGACGATCACCGGGGAGCTGTTTTTT CASSEGGTITGELFF